This TCR beta chain was recorded in a study of blood T cell repertoires in COVID-19 (dated by TCRdb to 2020 to 2022). Background on the whole study: The collaborator samples originated in the United States, Italy and Spain and spanned the acute and convalescent phases of COVID-19. Nearly every sample came with metadata listing a de-identified subject ID, COVID-19 status, age in years and sex. The repertoires were made available in a free public database intended to serve as a resource for research on the immune response to SARS-CoV-2. Deeply sampled blood TCRbeta repertoires from subjects exposed to, actively infected with, or recovered from COVID-19 were included in the dataset. The samples were drawn from two sources: the first 160 participants of the ongoing ImmuneRACE study, and 1,000 to 1,500 subjects contributed by 6 global collaborators. Where HLA class I and class II types were available, the types were taken from metadata supplied by the sample provider, not from assay-based typing. The material from the prospective study consisted of cDNA or gDNA derived from T cells, B-cell-depleted T cells, or PBMCs.

From the cysteine through the phenylalanine, the CDR3 covers 15 amino acids. Solely the CDR3 DNA is kept, with 45 bases framed from the first base. CDR1 and CDR2 are read off the germline V gene (reference sequence) as LGHDT and YNNKEL. The V and J ends are trimmed by 0 bases and 4 bases, leaving 12 bases between them. Concerning this clone: It lacks a known antigen. No clone much larger than this one lies a single base away; base qualities are absent.

The immunoSEQ Assay, a bias-controlled multiplex PCR, was used to amplify TCRbeta CDR3 regions from genomic DNA. On the authors' methods: The number of nucleated cells in each sample was estimated from the amplification of reference gene primers within the assay. To quantify the absolute abundance of each unique TCRbeta CDR3 rearrangement, sequence reads were collapsed and filtered. For each sample, productive Simpson clonality was calculated by taking the square root of Simpson's diversity index across productive rearrangements. This is the immuneACCESS table as TCRdb keeps it, with only in-frame sequences that have V and J called. A part of the clones is gone; compared with another copy, unresolved V genes explain less than half, and the rest is unexplained. D and trimming were read from the DNA, whereas the V and J calls and clone size are those reported in that table. The sample table records around 360,000 clones; roughly 87% of these occur just once. The top ten constitute about 3% of the sample.

Participants in the prospective study were enrolled through a virtual design, were aged about 18 to 89 years, and lived in approximately 24 United States geographic areas. To assign participants to cohorts, the prospective study relied on clinical history that participants themselves reported in a screening survey and a study questionnaire. For ImmuneRACE Cohort 3, a participant was defined as recovered based on two consecutive negative NP/OP PCR tests, clearance by a healthcare professional, or resolution of symptoms. Each participant in the prospective study had whole blood, serum and a nasopharyngeal or oropharyngeal swab collected by mobile phlebotomists. Over a roughly 2-month period, participants in the prospective study had the option of providing additional blood draws and questionnaires. Before DNA extraction, blood samples from the prospective study were shipped at room temperature or frozen.

Study-wide findings and limitations: Clinical and demographic metadata were provided uncurated, with the amount varying by source and participant.

This sequence originates from a woman in her 30s who had recovered from COVID-19. The sequenced sample was PBMCs or T cells enriched from blood (not recorded which). The sequence is built from TRBV3-1 (or the pseudogene TRBV3-2) and TRBJ1-2; 6 matching bases give a weak D call of TRBD1. The encoded CDR3 is CASSQDSGQFYGYTF. The DNA reads TGTGCCAGCAGCCAAGATTCGGGACAATTCTATGGCTACACCTTC.